The source of this TCR beta chain is a study of CD8 T cells in acute hepatitis C reinfection. The overall study: CD8+ T cells specific for HCV NS3-1073 were sequenced.

Notes on this clone: Its antigen remains unknown.

Documented time point: naive CD8 control sorted from an acute-time-point sample. Acute primary HCV infection: positive HCV RNA or antibody test after negative test within 24 weeks. Study-wide findings and caveats: Preferential TRBV04 and TRBV06 usage appeared in all groups and was not explained by the naive pool. No group differed significantly in the high NS3-1073 repertoire diversity.

TCRdb's table, derived via immunoSEQ multiplex PCR, lists solely in-frame clones and lacks some. The sample records approximately 39,000 clones, about 87% being singletons. The germline gives CDR1 SGHAT, CDR2 FQNNGV. The CDR3 covers 15 residues. V was cut by 2 bases and J by 2 bases, with 12 bases left in between. Sequencing was performed on naive CD8+ T cells from PBMCs. This chain joins TRBV11-2 and TRBJ2-5; D gene unclear. The source of this sequence is a man aged 25-45 years with chronic hepatitis C. DNA of the CDR3: TGTGCCAGCAGCTTATGGTGGGCAGAGCAAGAGACCCAGTACTTC. It yields the protein CASSLWWAEQETQYF. Combining the CDR3 with reference TRBV11-2 and TRBJ2-5 gives the whole variable domain EAGVAQSPRYKIIEKRQSVAFWCNPISGHATLYWYQQILGQGPKLLIQFQNNGVVDDSQLPKDRFSAERLKGVDSTLKIQPAKLEDSAVYLCASSLWWAEQETQYFGPGTRLLVL.